Below, one T cell receptor (beta chain) is given with its context. The antigen is undetermined. Given a much more abundant clone one base away, this may be a read error. The CDR3 covers 17 residues. Germline V CDR1 and CDR2: MNHNY, SVGAGI (reference sequence). Then a second PCR, running about 6 to 12 cycles, was carried out with a sample-barcoded 5' primer and a J-beta primer mix. TCRdb re-analysed the 5' RACE reads in MiXCR, keeping a single row per CDR3 protein. Of 630,000 or so distinct CDR3 sequences in the sample, about 32% were seen once. The data are from a study of blood T cells in healthy people across ages. Each donor supplied around 9.6 milliliters of peripheral blood. Per sample, a minimum of 6.5 million PBMCs were isolated. Samples each yielded at least 6 micrograms of total RNA. General study results and limits: With unsorted PBMCs, a conclusive comparison of naive versus antigen-experienced cells was not possible.

Sequenced: blood. This receptor was taken from a woman aged 80 or older in good health. The V call is TRBV6-6, the J call TRBJ2-1, with D possibly being TRBD1 (5 bases). The J call may be mistaken, given a closer DNA end match to TRBJ2-7. CDR3 coding DNA: TGTGCCAGCAGTTACAAGGGGAAGGACAACTCTGACAATGAGCAGTACTTC. This encodes CASSYKGKDNSDNEQYF.